This T cell receptor beta chain was recorded in a study of follicular helper T cells after annual influenza vaccination. Looking at the study overall: Blood was drawn on days 0, 7 and 28 after vaccination.

TCRB sequencing was done at Survey resolution level. Produced via immunoSEQ multiplex PCR; TCRdb's table is partial and in-frame only. The table lists about 11,000 clones, roughly 80% of them singletons. The CDR3 runs 15 residues. Germline lookup yields CDR1 SGHKS and CDR2 YYEKEE (reference sequence). Trimming removed 3 bases from V and 2 bases from J, with 15 bases in between. For this clone: Its target is not known.

Study observations and caveats: Rare clonotypes were missed; only about 10-23% of cells gave TCRB.

Blood volume per time point ranged from roughly 40 to 110 mL. V usage is TRBV5-5 and J usage is TRBJ2-7, with D perhaps TRBD2 (5 bases). The TCR originated in an adult who received the influenza vaccine. The sequencing here drew on CXCR5- memory CD4+ T cells sorted from blood, taken 6 weeks after influenza vaccination. CDR3 in DNA: TGTGCCAGCAGCTCTGACCGAGGGTTCCCCTACGAGCAGTACTTC. Its protein is CASSSDRGFPYEQYF.